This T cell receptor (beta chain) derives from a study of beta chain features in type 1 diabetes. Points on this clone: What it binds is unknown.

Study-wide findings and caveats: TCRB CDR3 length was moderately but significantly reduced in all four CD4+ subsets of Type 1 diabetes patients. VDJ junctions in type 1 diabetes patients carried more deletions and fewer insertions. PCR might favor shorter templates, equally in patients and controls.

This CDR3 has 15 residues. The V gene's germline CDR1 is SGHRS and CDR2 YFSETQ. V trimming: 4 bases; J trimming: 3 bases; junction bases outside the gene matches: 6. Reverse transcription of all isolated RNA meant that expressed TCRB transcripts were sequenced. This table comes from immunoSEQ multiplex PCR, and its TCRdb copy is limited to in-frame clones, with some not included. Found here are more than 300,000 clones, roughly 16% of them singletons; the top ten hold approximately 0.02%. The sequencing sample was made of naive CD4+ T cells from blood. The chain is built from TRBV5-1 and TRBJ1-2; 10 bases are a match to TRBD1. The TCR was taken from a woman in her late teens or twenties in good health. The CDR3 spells CASSPGTGVDYGYTF. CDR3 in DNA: TGCGCCAGCAGCCCCGGGACAGGGGTGGACTATGGCTACACCTTC.